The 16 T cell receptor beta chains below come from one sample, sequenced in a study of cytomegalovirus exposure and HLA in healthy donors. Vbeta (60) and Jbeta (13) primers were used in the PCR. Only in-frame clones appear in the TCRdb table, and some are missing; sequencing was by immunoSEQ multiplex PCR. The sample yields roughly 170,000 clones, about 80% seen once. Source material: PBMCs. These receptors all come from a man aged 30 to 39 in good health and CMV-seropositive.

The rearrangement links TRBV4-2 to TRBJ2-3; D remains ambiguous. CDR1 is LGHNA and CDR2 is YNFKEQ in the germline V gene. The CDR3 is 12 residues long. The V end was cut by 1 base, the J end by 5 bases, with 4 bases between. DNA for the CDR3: TGTGCCAGCAGCCAAGTCCTAGATACGCAGTATTTT. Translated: CASSQVLDTQYF.

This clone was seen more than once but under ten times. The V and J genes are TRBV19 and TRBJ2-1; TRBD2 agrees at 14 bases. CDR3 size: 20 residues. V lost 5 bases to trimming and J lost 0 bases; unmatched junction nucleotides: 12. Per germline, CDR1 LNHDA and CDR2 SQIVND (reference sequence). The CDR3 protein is CASSLITGTSGRSSYNEQFF. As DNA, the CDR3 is TGTGCCAGTAGTTTAATCACCGGGACTAGCGGGAGAAGCTCCTACAATGAGCAGTTCTTC.

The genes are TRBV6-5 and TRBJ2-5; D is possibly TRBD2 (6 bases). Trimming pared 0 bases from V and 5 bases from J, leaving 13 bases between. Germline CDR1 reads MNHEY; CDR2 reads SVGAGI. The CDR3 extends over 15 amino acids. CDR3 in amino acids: CASSYSRGLVETQYF. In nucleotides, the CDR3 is TGTGCCAGCAGTTACTCGCGGGGACTTGTGGAGACCCAGTACTTC.

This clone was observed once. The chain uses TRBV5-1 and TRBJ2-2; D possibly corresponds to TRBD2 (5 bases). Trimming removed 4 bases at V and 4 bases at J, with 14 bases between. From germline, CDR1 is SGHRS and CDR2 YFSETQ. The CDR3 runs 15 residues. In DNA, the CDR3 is TGCGCCAGCAGCCGGAGAGGGAGTAGCACCGGGGAGCTGTTTTTT. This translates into CASSRRGSSTGELFF.

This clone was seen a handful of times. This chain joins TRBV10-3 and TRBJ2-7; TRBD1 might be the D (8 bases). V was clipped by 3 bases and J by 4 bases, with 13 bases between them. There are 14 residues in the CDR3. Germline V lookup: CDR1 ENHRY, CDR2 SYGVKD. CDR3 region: CAISEGQGGYEQYF. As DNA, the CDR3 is TGTGCCATCAGTGAAGGACAGGGAGGGTACGAGCAGTACTTC.

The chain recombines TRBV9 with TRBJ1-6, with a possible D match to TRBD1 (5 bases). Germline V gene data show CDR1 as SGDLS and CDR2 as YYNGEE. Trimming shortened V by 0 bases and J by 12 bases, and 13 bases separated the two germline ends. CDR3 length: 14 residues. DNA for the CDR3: TGTGCCAGCAGCGTAGGAGTAATGGGGGGACCCCTCCACTTT. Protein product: CASSVGVMGGPLHF. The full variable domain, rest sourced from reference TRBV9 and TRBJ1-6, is DSGVTQTPKHLITATGQRVTLRCSPRSGDLSVYWYQQSLDQGLQFLIQYYNGEERAKGNILERFSAQQFPDLHSELNLSSLELGDSALYFCASSVGVMGGPLHFGNGTRLTVT.

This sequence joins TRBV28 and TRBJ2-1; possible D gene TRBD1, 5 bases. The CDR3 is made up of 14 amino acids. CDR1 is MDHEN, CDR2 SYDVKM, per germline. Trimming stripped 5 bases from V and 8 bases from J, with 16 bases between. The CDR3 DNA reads TGTGCCAGCAGTATAGGCTCAAGGGGTGATGAGCAGTTCTTC. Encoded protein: CASSIGSRGDEQFF.

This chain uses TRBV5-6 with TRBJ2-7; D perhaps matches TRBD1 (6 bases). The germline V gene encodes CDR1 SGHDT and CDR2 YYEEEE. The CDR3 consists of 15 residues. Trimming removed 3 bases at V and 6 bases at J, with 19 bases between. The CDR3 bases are TGTGCCAGCAGCTACGGTTTCAGGCCCAGGGGCGAGCAGTACTTC. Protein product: CASSYGFRPRGEQYF.

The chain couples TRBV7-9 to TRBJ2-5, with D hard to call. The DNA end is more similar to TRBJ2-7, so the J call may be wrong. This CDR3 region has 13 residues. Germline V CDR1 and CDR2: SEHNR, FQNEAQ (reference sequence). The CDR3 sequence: CASSSDLLGEQYF. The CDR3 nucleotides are TGTGCCAGCAGCTCCGACTTACTTGGCGAGCAGTACTTC.

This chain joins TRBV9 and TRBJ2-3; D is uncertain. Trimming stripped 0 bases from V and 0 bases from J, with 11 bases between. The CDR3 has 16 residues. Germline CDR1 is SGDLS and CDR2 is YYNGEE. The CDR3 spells CASSVGAQSSTDTQYF. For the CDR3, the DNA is TGTGCCAGCAGCGTAGGGGCACAGTCTAGCACAGATACGCAGTATTTT.

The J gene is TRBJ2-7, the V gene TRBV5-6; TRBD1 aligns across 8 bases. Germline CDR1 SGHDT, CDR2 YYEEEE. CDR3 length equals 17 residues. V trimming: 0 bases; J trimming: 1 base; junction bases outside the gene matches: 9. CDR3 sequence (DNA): TGTGCCAGCAGCTTGGTACTCAGACAGGGGTTGTCCTACGAGCAGTACTTC. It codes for CASSLVLRQGLSYEQYF.

The CDR3 loop reads CASSMARGLGAFF. The CDR3 coding sequence is TGTGCCAGTAGTATGGCCAGGGGTCTTGGGGCTTTCTTT. This chain uses TRBV19 with TRBJ1-1, with D possibly being TRBD1 (6 bases). In germline, CDR1 is LNHDA, CDR2 SQIVND (reference sequence). The V gene lost 3 bases and the J gene lost 11 bases, with 16 bases spanning the gap. CDR3 size: 13 residues.

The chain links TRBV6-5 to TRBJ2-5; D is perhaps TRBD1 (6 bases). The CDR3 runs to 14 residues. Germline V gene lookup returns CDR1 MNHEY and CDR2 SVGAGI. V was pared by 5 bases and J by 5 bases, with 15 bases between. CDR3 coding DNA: TGTGCCAGCAGTACTGGGACAACTCACGAGACCCAGTACTTC. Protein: CASSTGTTHETQYF.

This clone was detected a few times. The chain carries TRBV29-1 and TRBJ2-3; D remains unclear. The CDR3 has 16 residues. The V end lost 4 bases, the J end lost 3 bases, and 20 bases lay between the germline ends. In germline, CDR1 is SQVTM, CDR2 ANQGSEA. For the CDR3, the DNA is TGCAGCGTTGCGGGTCTTGATATCTTACGGACAGATACGCAGTATTTT. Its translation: CSVAGLDILRTDTQYF.

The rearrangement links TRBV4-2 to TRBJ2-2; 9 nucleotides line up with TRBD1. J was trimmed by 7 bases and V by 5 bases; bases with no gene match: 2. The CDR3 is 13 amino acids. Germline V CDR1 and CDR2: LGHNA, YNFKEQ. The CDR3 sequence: CASSATGGGELFF. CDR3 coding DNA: TGTGCCAGCAGCGCGACAGGGGGCGGGGAGCTGTTTTTT.

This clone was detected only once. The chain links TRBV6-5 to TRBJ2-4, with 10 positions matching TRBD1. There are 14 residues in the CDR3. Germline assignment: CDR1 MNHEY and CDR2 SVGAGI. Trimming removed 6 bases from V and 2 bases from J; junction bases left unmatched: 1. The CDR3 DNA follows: TGTGCCAGCAGCGACAGGGGGCCCAAAAACATTCAGTACTTC. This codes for CASSDRGPKNIQYF.